This TCR beta chain is from a study of CD8+ T cells in alopecia areata. Across the whole study: Each of the treated patients was given oral tofacitinib, 5 to 10 mg twice daily, for moderate-to-severe alopecia areata. Broader study findings: Clonality in lesional scalp, especially alopecia totalis/universalis, exceeded that of normal scalp.

Extraction of RNA preceded its reverse transcription into cDNA, which served as the sequencing template. Some clones are missing from TCRdb's copy, which holds only in-frame ones; the method was immunoSEQ multiplex PCR. The sample lists more than 200,000 clones; about two thirds were seen once. A note on this clone: Its specificity is not known.

Punch biopsies of lesional scalp, plus peripheral blood, were taken from alopecia areata patients. Cell sorting was applied to PBMCs, and CD4+ and CD8+ T cells were collected. Trimming shortened V by 6 bases and J by 6 bases, and 9 bases separated the two germline ends. The CDR3 covers 11 residues. CDR1 and CDR2 (germline): SQVTM, ANQGSEA. The chain is built from TRBV29-1 and TRBJ2-1; D gene uncertain. The receptor was isolated from a human donor with alopecia areata. The material was CD4+ T cells sorted from blood, obtained at week 0. The chain's CDR3 is CSVSLPNEQFF. In nucleotides, the CDR3 is TGCAGCGTCTCGTTGCCCAATGAGCAGTTCTTC.